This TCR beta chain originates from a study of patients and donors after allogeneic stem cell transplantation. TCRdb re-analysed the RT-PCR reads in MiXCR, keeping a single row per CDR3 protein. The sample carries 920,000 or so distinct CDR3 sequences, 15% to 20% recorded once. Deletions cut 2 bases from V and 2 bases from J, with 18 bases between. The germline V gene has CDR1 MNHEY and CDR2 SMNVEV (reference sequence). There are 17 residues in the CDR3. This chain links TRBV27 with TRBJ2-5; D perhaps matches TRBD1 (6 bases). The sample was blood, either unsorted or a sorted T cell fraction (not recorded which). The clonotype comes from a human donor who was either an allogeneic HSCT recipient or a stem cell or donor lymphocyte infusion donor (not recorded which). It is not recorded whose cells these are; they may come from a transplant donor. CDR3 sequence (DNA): TGTGCCAGCAGTTTACGGCAGGGGTCTTGGATACAAGAGACCCAGTACTTC. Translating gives CASSLRQGSWIQETQYF.